The text below deals with one TCR beta chain. During active infection, Seattle patients enrolled and were then monitored through disease. Using immunoSEQ multiplex PCR, the repertoire was profiled, and TCRdb retains in-frame clones only, with some absent. The table shows around 230,000 clones, with 80% to 90% occurring only once. The data originate from a study of blood T cell repertoires in COVID-19. Study information: In each case, the material was cDNA or gDNA derived from T cells, B-cell-depleted T cells, or PBMCs.

V gave up 4 bases and J gave up 8 bases, with 11 bases separating them. CDR3 length: 12 residues. The germline gives CDR1 KGHSH, CDR2 LQKENI. The sample consisted of peripheral blood. The TCR sequence derives from a man aged 50 to 59 with COVID-19, enrolled during active disease. This sequence joins TRBV18 and TRBJ1-2, with D possibly matching TRBD1 (5 bases). The CDR3: CASSQGFEGYTF. The CDR3 DNA follows: TGTGCCAGCTCACAGGGGTTCGAGGGCTACACCTTC.